These 19 T cell receptor beta chains came from one sample sequenced in a study of CD8+ T cells in alopecia areata. Treatment here: oral pan-JAK inhibitor, 5-10 mg twice daily. In each case, RNA was isolated and then reverse transcribed into cDNA as the sequencing template. Method: immunoSEQ multiplex PCR; TCRdb's copy keeps in-frame clones and lacks some. The sample shows about 290,000 clones, roughly 64% of them seen only once. This sample comprised CD4+ T cells sorted from blood, obtained at week 24, from a patient treated with tofacitinib. These receptors were obtained from a human donor with alopecia areata.

The chain carries TRBV30 and TRBJ1-1; a possible D gene is TRBD1 (6 bases). Per germline, CDR1 GTSNPN and CDR2 SVGIG (reference sequence). The CDR3 has 13 amino acids. Trimming took 4 bases from V and 7 from J, leaving 16 bases between them. This chain's CDR3 is CAWTPQGQSEAFF. The CDR3 nucleotides are TGTGCCTGGACCCCCCAGGGGCAGAGTGAAGCTTTCTTT.

There are a few counts of this clone. The V and J genes are TRBV19 and TRBJ1-1; the D gene is possibly TRBD1 (6 bases). V was shortened by 7 bases and J by 4 bases, with 25 bases between the two germline ends. The CDR3 runs to 17 residues. Germline V gene lookup returns CDR1 LNHDA and CDR2 SQIVND (reference sequence). In nucleotides, the CDR3 is TGTGCCAGTATATCGGGGGCTACCCTGGTCATCCCCACTGAAGCTTTCTTT. This translates into CASISGATLVIPTEAFF.

The chain recombines TRBV20-1 with TRBJ2-5; D remains ambiguous. V lost 3 bases and J lost 3, with 5 bases in between. Germline loops: CDR1 DFQATT, CDR2 SNEGSKA (reference sequence). This CDR3 region has 11 residues. The CDR3 loop is CSASVKETQYF. Here the CDR3 DNA reads TGCAGTGCTAGCGTGAAAGAGACCCAGTACTTC.

The table lists this clone with a count of one. This chain connects TRBV6-5 to TRBJ2-4, with unresolved D. The CDR3 is 11 amino acids. The V end was cut by 6 bases, the J end by 7 bases, with 7 bases between. Germline CDR1 MNHEY, CDR2 SVGAGI. In DNA form, the CDR3 reads TGTGCCAGCAGGGCCCGGAACATTCAGTACTTC. Protein: CASRARNIQYF.

This rearrangement joins TRBV20-1 to TRBJ2-1; no firm D call. Trimming took 3 bases from V and 12 from J, leaving 9 bases between them. Germline-derived CDR1 and CDR2 are DFQATT and SNEGSKA (reference sequence). The CDR3 spans 10 residues. CDR3 protein: CSASSPPQFF. The CDR3 DNA reads as TGCAGTGCTAGCAGTCCCCCGCAGTTCTTC.

The rearrangement joins TRBV6-5 to TRBJ1-4, with D possibly TRBD1 on 6 matching bases. The V end lost 3 bases, the J end lost 5 bases, and 10 bases lay between the germline ends. Germline V gene data show CDR1 as MNHEY and CDR2 as SVGAGI. The CDR3 totals 14 residues. CDR3 amino acids: CASSYQQGNEKLFF. The CDR3 DNA is TGTGCCAGCAGTTATCAACAGGGAAATGAAAAACTGTTTTTT.

This chain links TRBV7-9 with TRBJ2-5; D could derive from TRBD1 or TRBD2 (6 bases each). This CDR3 spans 15 amino acids. CDR1 and CDR2 (germline): SEHNR, FQNEAQ (reference sequence). V dropped 2 bases and J dropped 4 bases, with 14 bases sitting between them. Here the CDR3 reads CASSLKGGGGETQYF. The CDR3 DNA sequence: TGTGCCAGCAGCTTAAAGGGGGGCGGTGGAGAGACCCAGTACTTC. Full variable domain (remainder filled in from reference TRBV7-9 and TRBJ2-5): DTGVSQNPRHKITKRGQNVTFRCDPISEHNRLYWYRQTLGQGPEFLTYFQNEAQLEKSRLLSDRFSAERPKGSFSTLEIQRTEQGDSAMYLCASSLKGGGGETQYFGPGTRLLVL.

V gene TRBV7-2 combines with J gene TRBJ1-2; unclear D gene. Trimming removed 5 bases from V and 4 bases from J, with 17 bases in between. Germline-derived CDR1 and CDR2 are SGHTA and FQGNSA. This CDR3 has 15 residues. The DNA for the CDR3 is TGTGCCAGCAGCCCCGCTGGCCAAAGCGGCTATGGCTACACCTTC. Translating gives CASSPAGQSGYGYTF.

The genes are TRBV5-1 and TRBJ2-1; the D is unclear. The CDR3 runs to 14 residues. V was shortened by 0 bases and J by 15 bases, with 19 bases between the two germline ends. In germline, CDR1 is SGHRS, CDR2 YFSETQ. The CDR3 nucleotides read TGCGCCAGCAGCTTGGACATATTGGCCTACCTCCCGTTCTTC. Translated, it gives CASSLDILAYLPFF.

The J gene is TRBJ1-5, the V gene TRBV4-1; no clear D gene. The CDR3 loop spans 17 amino acids. Between the trimmed V and J ends, which lost 0 bases and 2 bases, there was a span of 14 bases. Germline loops: CDR1 MGHRA, CDR2 YSYEKL. CDR3 region: CASSQDLTATGNQPQHF. The CDR3 DNA reads as TGCGCCAGCAGCCAAGATTTAACAGCCACGGGCAATCAGCCCCAGCATTTT.

The CDR3 DNA reads TGTGCCAGCAGCCACAGGGTGGATACGCAGTATTTT. It specifies CASSHRVDTQYF. This chain joins TRBV7-2 and TRBJ2-3, with a possible D match to TRBD1 (6 bases). V dropped 5 bases and J dropped 6 bases, with 9 bases sitting between them. This CDR3 is built from 12 residues. The germline V gene has CDR1 SGHTA and CDR2 FQGNSA.

The CDR3 loop reads CASSTNWDGEQFF. In DNA, the CDR3 is TGTGCCAGTAGTACGAATTGGGACGGAGAGCAGTTCTTC. The chain employs TRBV19 and TRBJ2-1; either TRBD1 or TRBD2 may supply D (5 bases each). V lost 4 bases, J lost 10 bases, and 14 bases lay in between. The CDR3 runs 13 residues. Per germline, CDR1 LNHDA and CDR2 SQIVND (reference sequence).

The V and J genes are TRBV12-5 and TRBJ2-7, with 7 bases aligning to TRBD2. The V and J ends lost 5 bases and 3 bases, in that order; junction bases with no gene match: 7. Germline-derived CDR1 and CDR2 are LGHNT and FRNRAP. This CDR3 has 14 residues. Written as DNA, the CDR3 is TGTGCTAGTGGTGCCGGGACTATCTACTACGAGCAGTACTTC. It specifies CASGAGTIYYEQYF.

This clone occurred once. The chain joins TRBV7-9 to TRBJ2-7, with no clear D. The CDR3 loop spans 11 amino acids. Germline V gene lookup returns CDR1 SEHNR and CDR2 FQNEAQ (reference sequence). The V and J ends lost 5 bases and 5 bases respectively, with 7 bases between them. The CDR3 DNA reads TGTGCCAGCAGCCTCTGGAACGAGCAGTACTTC. Translating it yields CASSLWNEQYF.

CDR3 DNA sequence: TGCGCCAGCAGTAGACAGGGGGAAAACATTCAGTACTTC. Translated, it gives CASSRQGENIQYF. The chain employs TRBV5-1 and TRBJ2-4; TRBD1 aligns across 9 bases. The junction had 2 bases not matched to a gene; V was cut back by 5 bases and J by 5 bases. The CDR3 consists of 13 residues. From germline, CDR1 is SGHRS and CDR2 YFSETQ.

The chain couples TRBV27 to TRBJ2-5, with 9 bases matching TRBD1. V dropped 4 bases and J dropped 9; count of bases not matched to a gene: 6. The CDR3 runs to 13 residues. From germline, CDR1 is MNHEY and CDR2 SMNVEV (reference sequence). In nucleotides, the CDR3 is TGTGCCAGCAGTTCCGACAGGGGGGGCTCCCAGTACTTC. This encodes CASSSDRGGSQYF.

V usage is TRBV6-6 and J usage is TRBJ1-4, with D perhaps TRBD1 (6 bases). The V end was cut by 5 bases, the J end by 0 bases, with 13 bases between. The CDR3 is 16 amino acids. Germline V gene data show CDR1 as MNHNY and CDR2 as SVGAGI (reference sequence). The CDR3 DNA follows: TGTGCCAGCAGTGACTACAGGGCCGCAACTAATGAAAAACTGTTTTTT. Its protein product is CASSDYRAATNEKLFF.

As DNA, the CDR3 is TGTGCCAGCGGGACAGGGCCCTCAGGTTGGGGCTACACCTTC. Protein: CASGTGPSGWGYTF. J is TRBJ1-2 and V is TRBV4-2, with 9 bases that match TRBD1. This CDR3 region has 14 residues. Germline CDR1 and CDR2: LGHNA and YNFKEQ. Germline trimming cut 8 bases from V and 8 bases from J; bases unmatched to any gene: 12.

A note on this clone: The same CDR3 is also encoded by other DNA sequences in this sample. The genes are TRBV7-9 and TRBJ2-3; TRBD2 is a possible D gene (6 bases). CDR1 is SEHNR, CDR2 FQNEAQ, per germline (reference sequence). Between the trimmed V and J ends, which lost 5 bases and 3 bases, there was a span of 9 bases. This CDR3 is built from 13 residues. The CDR3 DNA is TGTGCCAGCAGCCTGGGGACTACAGATACGCAGTATTTT. It translates to CASSLGTTDTQYF.